A single sample gave rise to the 21 T cell receptor beta chains below, sequenced in a study of blood T cells in healthy people across ages (dated by TCRdb to the mid-2010s). Libraries were prepared through 5' RACE. The instrument given in TCRdb is Illumina HiSeq 2500. A second PCR of about 7 to 12 cycles was run with a J-beta primer mix and a sample-barcoded 5' primer. TCRdb reprocessing: public reads trimmed at Q25 with fastp, clones called with MiXCR, in-frame beta chains kept. One record per CDR3 amino acid sequence lists the most common genes and DNA. The sample table contains about 680,000 distinct CDR3 sequences; only one count was recorded for 45% to 50% of them. Clones ranked in the top ten supply approximately 32% of the sample. Sequencing used blood. These receptors all stem from a woman in her fifties or sixties in good health.

This chain connects TRBV9 to TRBJ2-3; 7 positions agree with TRBD2. V gave up 1 base and J gave up 2 bases; unmatched junction bases: 4. The CDR3 contains 15 residues. The V gene's germline CDR1 is SGDLS and CDR2 YYNGEE. CDR3 sequence (DNA): TGTGCCAGCAGCGTAACGGGGACTACCACAGATACGCAGTATTTT. As protein: CASSVTGTTTDTQYF.

Turning to this clonotype: A read error is possible here, since a much larger clone lies one base away. The rearrangement joins TRBV20-1 to TRBJ2-3, with 8 nucleotides matching TRBD2. The germline V gene has CDR1 DFQATT and CDR2 SNEGSKA (reference sequence). The CDR3 sequence is 16 residues long. Losses at the gene ends were 5 bases for V and 2 bases for J; bases not matched to a gene: 12. CDR3 residues: CSARLAGGKITDTQYF. The CDR3, as DNA: TGCAGTGCTCGTTTGGCGGGGGGCAAAATCACAGATACGCAGTATTTT.

This clonotype was detected a few times. This rearrangement joins TRBV4-3 to TRBJ2-5; 12 nucleotides match TRBD2. Germline-derived CDR1 and CDR2 are LGHNA and YSLEER. The CDR3 sequence is 19 residues long. Germline trimming cut 0 bases from V and 4 bases from J; bases unmatched to any gene: 12. CDR3 protein: CASSQDLLAGGPKGETQYF. The CDR3 region has the DNA TGCGCCAGCAGCCAAGATCTCCTAGCGGGAGGGCCGAAGGGAGAGACCCAGTACTTC.

This clonotype was counted between two and nine times. The V call is TRBV5-1, the J call TRBJ2-7; 8 bases agree with TRBD1. The CDR3 contains 14 residues. V dropped 1 base and J dropped 5; count of bases not matched to a gene: 5. Germline V gene sequence: CDR1 SGHRS, CDR2 YFSETQ. The CDR3 protein is CASSLRTGNDEQYF. CDR3 DNA: TGCGCCAGCAGCTTGCGGACAGGGAATGACGAGCAGTACTTC.

J is TRBJ2-7 and V is TRBV29-1; TRBD2 matches at 7 bases. Trimming took 6 bases from V and 7 from J; bases not matched to a gene: 9. Germline lookup yields CDR1 SQVTM and CDR2 ANQGSEA. The CDR3 runs to 12 residues. In nucleotides, the CDR3 is TGCAGCGTAGTAGGCGGGGGTTCGGAGCAGTACTTC. It is translated as CSVVGGGSEQYF.

The V call is TRBV20-1, the J call TRBJ2-6; D gene ambiguous. There are 13 residues in the CDR3. V was trimmed by 4 bases and J by 2 bases, leaving 6 bases between them. CDR1 and CDR2 from the germline V gene are DFQATT and SNEGSKA (reference sequence). The CDR3 coding sequence is TGCAGTGCTAACCTCCCTGGGGCCAACGTCCTGACTTTC. Translated: CSANLPGANVLTF.

This clonotype was seen a handful of times. This sequence joins TRBV4-1 and TRBJ2-5; D is perhaps TRBD1 (6 bases). The CDR3 is made up of 14 amino acids. Trimming stripped 3 bases from V and 6 bases from J, with 14 bases between. Germline-derived CDR1 and CDR2 are MGHRA and YSYEKL. Here the CDR3 DNA reads TGCGCCAGCAGCCAGACCCCGGACAGTCAGACCCAGTACTTC. This translates into CASSQTPDSQTQYF.

The chain is built from TRBV27 and TRBJ2-7, with TRBD2 matching 10 bases. CDR1 and CDR2 (germline): MNHEY, SMNVEV (reference sequence). The CDR3 extends over 16 amino acids. The ends lost 1 base at V and 3 bases at J; junction bases unmatched: 6. The CDR3 protein is CASSLYGSGRIYEQYF. CDR3 DNA sequence: TGTGCCAGCAGTTTATATGGTAGCGGGAGGATCTACGAGCAGTACTTC.

CDR3 nucleotide sequence: TGCAGTGCAGATTCCGGGACTAGCGGCAACAATGAGCAGTTCTTC. Its translation: CSADSGTSGNNEQFF. This chain connects TRBV20-1 to TRBJ2-1, with 11 bases matching TRBD2. Germline V CDR1 and CDR2: DFQATT, SNEGSKA (reference sequence). V shed 6 bases, J shed 5 bases, and the junction held 9 bases outside the gene matches. The CDR3 consists of 15 residues.

The chain is built from TRBV20-1 and TRBJ1-2, with 8 bases lining up with TRBD1. Trimming at V came to 7 bases and at J to 4 bases, leaving 11 bases not matched to a gene. The germline V gene has CDR1 DFQATT and CDR2 SNEGSKA (reference sequence). The length of the CDR3 is 14 residues. CDR3 protein: CSVTQGGNSYGYTF. Written as DNA, the CDR3 is TGCAGTGTTACACAGGGGGGTAATAGCTATGGCTACACCTTC.

The V and J genes are TRBV5-1 and TRBJ1-2; D is undetermined. Germline V gene sequence: CDR1 SGHRS, CDR2 YFSETQ. CDR3 length equals 12 residues. The ends were cut back, 4 bases at V and 8 bases at J, with 12 bases in the middle. CDR3 in DNA: TGCGCCAGCAGCCCGGATCAGAAGGGCTACACCTTC. Protein: CASSPDQKGYTF.

This clonotype was seen a single time. This chain connects TRBV20-1 to TRBJ2-1, with D uncertain. The CDR3 loop spans 14 amino acids. The V and J ends lost 2 bases and 6 bases respectively, with 14 bases between them. Germline CDR1 is DFQATT and CDR2 is SNEGSKA (reference sequence). The CDR3 nucleotides are TGCAGTGCTAGACCCCGGCGACAAGGCAATGAGCAGTTCTTC. Its translation: CSARPRRQGNEQFF.

The CDR3 DNA follows: TGCAGTGCCCAAGGGGCTAGCGACCTCACAGATACGCAGTATTTT. Protein sequence: CSAQGASDLTDTQYF. J is TRBJ2-3 and V is TRBV20-1; possible D gene TRBD2, 6 bases. This CDR3 region has 15 residues. The V gene's germline CDR1 is DFQATT and CDR2 SNEGSKA (reference sequence). V lost 6 bases to trimming and J lost 2 bases, with 18 bases between them.

The rearrangement joins TRBV24-1 to TRBJ2-4, with D perhaps matching TRBD1 (5 bases). The V end was cut by 3 bases, the J end by 6 bases, with 11 bases between. The germline V gene has CDR1 KGHDR and CDR2 SFDVKD. This CDR3 has 14 amino acids. CDR3 DNA sequence: TGTGCCACCAGTGATCCAGGGATGGGAAACATTCAGTACTTC. Protein: CATSDPGMGNIQYF.

The chain joins TRBV4-3 to TRBJ2-3, with a weak D call TRBD2 (6 bases). Trimming shortened V by 0 bases and J by 2 bases, and 12 bases separated the two germline ends. The CDR3 totals 16 residues. The V gene's germline CDR1 is LGHNA and CDR2 YSLEER. CDR3 residues: CASSQDRSGATDTQYF. The CDR3 bases are TGCGCCAGCAGCCAAGATAGGTCGGGAGCCACAGATACGCAGTATTTT.

This clonotype has a handful of counts. The rearrangement uses TRBV21-1 and TRBJ2-1; the table gives TRBD1 as D, unverified against the DNA. TRBV21-1 is a listed pseudogene. This CDR3 comprises 17 residues. CDR3 coding DNA: TGTGCCAGCAGCAAACCCCGGGACAGGGCCGGTCATAATGAGCAGTTCTTC. Translating gives CASSKPRDRAGHNEQFF.

Only a few counts were recorded for this clonotype. The chain recombines TRBV11-2 with TRBJ2-7, with D possibly being TRBD1 or TRBD2 (7 bases each). Germline V gene data show CDR1 as SGHAT and CDR2 as FQNNGV. V lost 5 bases and J lost 3, with 17 bases in between. The CDR3 runs to 15 residues. The CDR3: CASSLNQGGFYEQYF. Here the CDR3 DNA reads TGTGCCAGCAGCCTAAATCAGGGGGGGTTCTACGAGCAGTACTTC.

This clonotype was seen a single time. The chain is built from TRBV4-1 and TRBJ2-2, with TRBD2 as a possible D gene (6 bases). The germline CDR1 and CDR2 sequences are MGHRA and YSYEKL. There are 16 residues in the CDR3. V was shortened by 0 bases and J by 4 bases, with 12 bases between the two germline ends. The CDR3 here is CASSQDTGLSTGELFF. CDR3 nucleotide sequence: TGCGCCAGCAGCCAAGATACGGGACTGAGCACCGGGGAGCTGTTTTTT.

The chain uses TRBV20-1 and TRBJ1-3, with 8 bases matching TRBD1. V shed 6 bases and J 1 base; nucleotides not matched to a gene: 11. The CDR3 has 16 amino acids. CDR1 is DFQATT, CDR2 SNEGSKA, per germline (reference sequence). CDR3 in amino acids: CSAGQGAGISGNTIYF. CDR3 nucleotide sequence: TGCAGTGCCGGACAGGGTGCGGGAATTTCTGGAAACACCATATATTTT.

The gene calls are TRBV20-1 and TRBJ2-5, with 8 bases identical to TRBD2. TRBJ2-7 matches the DNA end more closely, so the J call is doubtful. Looked up from germline, CDR1 is DFQATT and CDR2 is SNEGSKA (reference sequence). The CDR3 contains 17 residues. The CDR3: CSATGPAGAPSRNEQYF. The DNA of the CDR3 is TGCAGTGCTACAGGACCAGCGGGAGCTCCCTCGAGGAACGAGCAGTACTTC.

CDR3 DNA: TGCGCCAGCAGGAGGGGACTAGCGCTGTACAATGAGCAGTTCTTC. Its protein is CASRRGLALYNEQFF. This chain joins TRBV5-1 and TRBJ2-1; 10 bases are a match to TRBD2. V gave up 5 bases and J gave up 4 bases; unmatched junction bases: 6. The CDR3 has 15 residues. Germline CDR1 and CDR2: SGHRS and YFSETQ.